Included here is one T cell receptor beta chain sequence, with context. The antigen remains undetermined. The protocol was immunoSEQ multiplex PCR, while the TCRdb copy is restricted to in-frame clones and leaves out a portion. This sample has 11,000 or so clones, with more than 80% found just once. The sample belongs to a study of T cells in pancreatic ductal adenocarcinoma. General study findings and limits: Compared with tumor, blood showed more total productive templates and around 8.1-fold more clonotypes.

CDR3 length equals 13 residues. Per germline, CDR1 GTSNPN and CDR2 SVGIG (reference sequence). Between the trimmed V and J ends, which lost 1 base and 6 bases, there was a span of 13 bases. Surgery without prior neoadjuvant therapy was the treatment of the selected pancreatic ductal adenocarcinoma patients. This sequence originates from a human donor with pancreatic ductal adenocarcinoma. Source material: PBMCs. The chain employs TRBV30 and TRBJ2-7, with a weak D call TRBD1 (7 bases). CDR3 nucleotides: TGTGCCTGGAGTGGACAGGGACTCGGCGAGCAGTACTTC. It yields the protein CAWSGQGLGEQYF.